This T cell receptor beta chain was recorded in a study of T cell responses to AZD1222 COVID-19 vaccine. General study findings and limits: Of spike-specific TCRs, nearly half reportedly target regions left unmutated in variants. Mapped onto spike, vaccine-associated CD4 TCRs spanned it and were dominant at 160-218 and 743-854.

On this clone: Its antigen remains unknown.

Sequenced by immunoSEQ multiplex PCR; TCRdb stores in-frame clones only, minus some. Here the sample spans roughly 100,000 clones, 88% being singletons. From germline, CDR1 is SGDLS and CDR2 YYNGEE. Trimming shortened V by 2 bases and J by 6 bases, and 12 bases separated the two germline ends. The CDR3 contains 14 residues. The receptor's source is an adult in good health. The sample consisted of peripheral blood, taken on day 0 of AZD1222 vaccination. This chain joins TRBV9 and TRBJ2-4; a possible D gene is TRBD2 (6 bases). The CDR3 loop is CASSVEGPGNIQYF. CDR3 nucleotides: TGTGCCAGCAGCGTGGAGGGGCCAGGAAACATTCAGTACTTC.